This T cell receptor beta chain is from a study of human T cells and chemical hapten exposure. For the study at large: Recorded diagnoses among the mostly female patients were alopecia areata, totalis or universalis. Per-sample variation in TCR yield stemmed mainly from small pooled library volume differences.

CDR3 length: 16 residues. Germline V gene data show CDR1 as SGHAT and CDR2 as FQNNGV. Trimming cost V 6 bases and J 0 bases; bases outside gene matches: 3. Each CDR3 protein is one row after TCRdb ran MiXCR on the RACE reads. The sample has approximately 80,000 distinct CDR3 sequences; 14% are singletons. Time point noted: pre-sensitization, week 0. Treatment noted: therapeutic diphenylcyclopropenone sensitization with weekly scalp DPC. This receptor was identified in a woman between 50 and 59 years old with alopecia areata. Some clones in this sample may be carry-over from other donors' samples. The chain links TRBV11-2 to TRBJ2-1; 12 bases line up with TRBD2. The sample in question was whole blood, obtained in connection with sensitization to the hapten diphenylcyclopropenone (DPC). DNA of the CDR3: TGTGCCAGCAGAACTAGCGGGAGGACCTCCTACAATGAGCAGTTCTTC. Translation: CASRTSGRTSYNEQFF.